The source of this T cell receptor beta chain is a study of blood T cell repertoires in COVID-19. Study at large: The United States, Italy and Spain were the sources of the acute and convalescent COVID-19 samples. PBMCs, B-cell-depleted T cells, or T cells provided the cDNA or gDNA that made up the material.

The CDR3 loop spans 13 amino acids. V was pared by 9 bases and J by 0 bases, with 11 bases between. Germline-derived CDR1 and CDR2 are LNHDA and SQIVND (reference sequence). In the original workflow: It was from reference gene primer amplification that nucleated cell counts were estimated. Data came from immunoSEQ multiplex PCR; TCRdb stores just in-frame clones and leaves some out. The DNA gave D and trimming, while V, J and clone size come from that table. The data contain roughly 200,000 clones, approximately 85% of them seen just once; the ten biggest clones take up about 3.3%. A few counts support this clone.

The chain combines TRBV19 with TRBJ1-1; a weak D match, TRBD1 (6 bases). The receptor was derived from a man in his 60s with acute or convalescent COVID-19. Sequences were obtained from peripheral blood. The CDR3 bases are TGTGCCAGCACCAGGGGCATGAACACTGAAGCTTTCTTT. It is translated as CASTRGMNTEAFF.